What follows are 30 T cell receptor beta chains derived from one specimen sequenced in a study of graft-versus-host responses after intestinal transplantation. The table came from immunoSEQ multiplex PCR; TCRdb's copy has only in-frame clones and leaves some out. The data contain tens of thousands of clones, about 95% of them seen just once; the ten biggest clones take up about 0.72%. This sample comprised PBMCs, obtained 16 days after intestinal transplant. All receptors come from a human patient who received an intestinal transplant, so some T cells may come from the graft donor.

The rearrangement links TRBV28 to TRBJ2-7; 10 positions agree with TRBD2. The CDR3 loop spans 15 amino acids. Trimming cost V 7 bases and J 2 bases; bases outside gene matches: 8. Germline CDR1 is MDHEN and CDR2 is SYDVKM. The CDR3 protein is CASIPSGSPPYEQYF. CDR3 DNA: TGTGCCAGCATCCCTAGCGGGAGTCCCCCCTACGAGCAGTACTTC.

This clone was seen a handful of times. The CDR3 DNA follows: TGTGCCAGCAGCAAAGTACAGCGGGAGGGCGCCAAAAACATTCAGTACTTC. The encoded protein is CASSKVQREGAKNIQYF. This chain connects TRBV21-1 to TRBJ2-4; the table's TRBD2 call for D was not verified on the DNA. TRBV21-1 constitutes a pseudogene. This CDR3 comprises 17 residues.

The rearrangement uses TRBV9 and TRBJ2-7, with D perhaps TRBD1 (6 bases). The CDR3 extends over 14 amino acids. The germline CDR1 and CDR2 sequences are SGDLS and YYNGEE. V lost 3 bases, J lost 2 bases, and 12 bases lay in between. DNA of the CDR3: TGTGCCAGCAGCGGCGGGTCAGGGGCCTACGAGCAGTACTTC. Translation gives CASSGGSGAYEQYF. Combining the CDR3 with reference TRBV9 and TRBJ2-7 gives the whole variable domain DSGVTQTPKHLITATGQRVTLRCSPRSGDLSVYWYQQSLDQGLQFLIQYYNGEERAKGNILERFSAQQFPDLHSELNLSSLELGDSALYFCASSGGSGAYEQYFGPGTRLTVT.

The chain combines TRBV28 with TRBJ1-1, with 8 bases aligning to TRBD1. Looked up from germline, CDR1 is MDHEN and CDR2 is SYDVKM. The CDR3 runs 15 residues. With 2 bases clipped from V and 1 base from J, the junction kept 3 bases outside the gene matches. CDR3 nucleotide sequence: TGTGCCAGCAGTTTAGGGCAGGGGGCGAACACTGAAGCTTTCTTT. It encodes CASSLGQGANTEAFF. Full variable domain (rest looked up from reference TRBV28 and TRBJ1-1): DVKVTQSSRYLVKRTGEKVFLECVQDMDHENMFWYRQDPGLGLRLIYFSYDVKMKEKGDIPEGYSVSREKKERFSLILESASTNQTSMYLCASSLGQGANTEAFFGQGTRLTVV.

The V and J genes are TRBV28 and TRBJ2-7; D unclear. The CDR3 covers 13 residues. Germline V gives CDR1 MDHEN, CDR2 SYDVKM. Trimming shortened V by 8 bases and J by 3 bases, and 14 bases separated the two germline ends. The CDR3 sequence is CASGSYLIYEQYF. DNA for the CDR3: TGTGCCAGCGGGTCCTACCTCATCTACGAGCAGTACTTC.

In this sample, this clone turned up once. This CDR3 is CASSQDSGRGYEQYF. Here the CDR3 DNA reads TGCGCCAGCAGCCAAGATTCGGGCAGGGGCTACGAGCAGTACTTC. The rearrangement uses TRBV4-1 and TRBJ2-7; perhaps TRBD1 as D (6 bases). Trimming took 0 bases from V and 3 from J, leaving 12 bases between them. CDR1 and CDR2 (germline): MGHRA, YSYEKL. This CDR3 region has 15 residues.

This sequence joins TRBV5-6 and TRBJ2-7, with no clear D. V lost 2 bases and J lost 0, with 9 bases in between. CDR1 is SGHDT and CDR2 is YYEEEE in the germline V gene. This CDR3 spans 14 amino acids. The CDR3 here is CASSFSLSSYEQYF. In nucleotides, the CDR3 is TGTGCCAGCAGCTTTTCATTAAGCTCCTACGAGCAGTACTTC.

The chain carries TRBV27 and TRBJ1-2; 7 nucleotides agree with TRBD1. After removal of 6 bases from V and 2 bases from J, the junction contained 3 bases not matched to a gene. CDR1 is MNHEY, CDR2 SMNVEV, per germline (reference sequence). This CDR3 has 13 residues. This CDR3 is CASRTGWNYGYTF. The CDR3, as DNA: TGTGCCAGCAGGACAGGGTGGAACTATGGCTACACCTTC.

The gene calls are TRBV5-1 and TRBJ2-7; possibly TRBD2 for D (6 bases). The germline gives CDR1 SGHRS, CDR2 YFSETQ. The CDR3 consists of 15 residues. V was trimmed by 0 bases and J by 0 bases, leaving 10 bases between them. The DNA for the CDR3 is TGCGCCAGCAGCTTGGTTGCGGGGCCCTCCTACGAGCAGTACTTC. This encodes CASSLVAGPSYEQYF.

CDR3 residues: CASSHRDSAYEQYF. In nucleotides, the CDR3 is TGTGCCAGCAGCCACCGGGACTCGGCCTACGAGCAGTACTTC. V is TRBV7-9 and J is TRBJ2-7; D may be TRBD2 (6 bases). The CDR3 is 14 amino acids. Looked up from germline, CDR1 is SEHNR and CDR2 is FQNEAQ (reference sequence). The V and J ends lost 5 bases and 2 bases respectively, with 13 bases between them.

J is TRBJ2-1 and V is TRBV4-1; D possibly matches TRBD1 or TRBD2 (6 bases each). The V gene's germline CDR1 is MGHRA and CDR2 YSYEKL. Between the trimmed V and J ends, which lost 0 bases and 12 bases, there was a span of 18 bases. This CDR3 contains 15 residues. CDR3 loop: CASSQENYSGAGQFF. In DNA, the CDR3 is TGCGCCAGCAGCCAAGAAAATTACTCGGGGGCAGGGCAGTTCTTC.

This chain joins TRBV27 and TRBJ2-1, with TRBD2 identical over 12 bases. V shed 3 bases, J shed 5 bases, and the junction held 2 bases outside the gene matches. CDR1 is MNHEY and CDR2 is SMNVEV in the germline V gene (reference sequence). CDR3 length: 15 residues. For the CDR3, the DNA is TGTGCCAGCAGTTTGGCTAGCGGGAGGGACAATGAGCAGTTCTTC. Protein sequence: CASSLASGRDNEQFF.

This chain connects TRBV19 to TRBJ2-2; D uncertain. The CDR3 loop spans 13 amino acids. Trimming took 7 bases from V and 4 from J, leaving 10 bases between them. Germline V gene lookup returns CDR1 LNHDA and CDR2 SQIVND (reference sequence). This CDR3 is CASTSGPTGELFF. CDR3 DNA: TGTGCCAGTACCTCCGGGCCCACCGGGGAGCTGTTTTTT.

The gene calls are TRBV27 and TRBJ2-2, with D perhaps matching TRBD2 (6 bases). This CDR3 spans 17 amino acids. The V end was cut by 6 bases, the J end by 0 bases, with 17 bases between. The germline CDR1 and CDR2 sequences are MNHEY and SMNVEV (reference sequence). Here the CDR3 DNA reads TGTGCCAGCAGCATCCCGGGACTTCCCGCGAACACCGGGGAGCTGTTTTTT. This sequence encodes CASSIPGLPANTGELFF.

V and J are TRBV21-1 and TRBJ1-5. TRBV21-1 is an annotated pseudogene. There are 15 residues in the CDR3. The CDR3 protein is CASSKVDVDYQPQHF. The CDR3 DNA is TGTGCCAGCAGCAAGGTTGATGTGGACTATCAGCCCCAGCATTTT.

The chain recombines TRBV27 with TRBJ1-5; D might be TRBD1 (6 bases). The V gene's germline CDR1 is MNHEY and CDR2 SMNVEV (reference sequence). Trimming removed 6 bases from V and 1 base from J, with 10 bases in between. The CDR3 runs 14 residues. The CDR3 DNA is TGTGCCAGCAGCCGACAGGCCAGCAATCAGCCCCAGCATTTT. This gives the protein CASSRQASNQPQHF.

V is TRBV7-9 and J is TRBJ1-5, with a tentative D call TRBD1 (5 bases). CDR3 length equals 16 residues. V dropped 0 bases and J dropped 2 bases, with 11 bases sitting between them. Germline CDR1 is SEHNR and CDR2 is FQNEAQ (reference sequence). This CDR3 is CASSLAGVSGNQPQHF. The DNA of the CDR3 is TGTGCCAGCAGCTTAGCGGGGGTGTCAGGCAATCAGCCCCAGCATTTT.

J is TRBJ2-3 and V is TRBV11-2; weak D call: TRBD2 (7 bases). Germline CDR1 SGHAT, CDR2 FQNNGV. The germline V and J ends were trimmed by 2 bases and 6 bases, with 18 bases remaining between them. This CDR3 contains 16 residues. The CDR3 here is CASSLRWEGGEDTQYF. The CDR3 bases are TGTGCCAGCAGCTTAAGGTGGGAGGGGGGGGAGGATACGCAGTATTTT.

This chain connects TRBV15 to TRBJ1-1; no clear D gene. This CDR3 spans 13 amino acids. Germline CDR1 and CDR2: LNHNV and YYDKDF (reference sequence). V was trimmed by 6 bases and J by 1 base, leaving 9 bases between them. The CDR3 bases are TGTGCCACCAGGGACCGAGAGAACACTGAAGCTTTCTTT. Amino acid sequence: CATRDRENTEAFF.

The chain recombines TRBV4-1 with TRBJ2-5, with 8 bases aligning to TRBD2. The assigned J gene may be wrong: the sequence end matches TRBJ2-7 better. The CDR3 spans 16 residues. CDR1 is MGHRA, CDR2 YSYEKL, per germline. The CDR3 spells CASSQKGRGGSYEQYF. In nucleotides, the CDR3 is TGCGCCAGCAGCCAAAAAGGTCGGGGGGGGAGCTACGAGCAGTACTTC.

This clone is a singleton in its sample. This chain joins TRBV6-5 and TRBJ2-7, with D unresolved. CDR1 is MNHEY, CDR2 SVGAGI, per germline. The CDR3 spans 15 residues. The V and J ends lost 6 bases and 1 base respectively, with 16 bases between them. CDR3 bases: TGTGCCAGCAGCCCCTTCGGTGTTGGGTCCTACGAGCAGTACTTC. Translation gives CASSPFGVGSYEQYF.

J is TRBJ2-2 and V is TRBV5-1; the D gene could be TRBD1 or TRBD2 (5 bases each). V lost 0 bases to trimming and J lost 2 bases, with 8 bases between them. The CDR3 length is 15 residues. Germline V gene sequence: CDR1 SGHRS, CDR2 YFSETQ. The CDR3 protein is CASSLAGLNTGELFF. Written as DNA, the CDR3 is TGCGCCAGCAGCTTGGCGGGGCTAAACACCGGGGAGCTGTTTTTT.

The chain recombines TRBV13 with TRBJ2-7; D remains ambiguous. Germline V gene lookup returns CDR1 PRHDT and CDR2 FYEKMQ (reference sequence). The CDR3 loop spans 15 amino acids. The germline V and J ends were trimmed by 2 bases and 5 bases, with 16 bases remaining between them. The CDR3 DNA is TGTGCCAGCAGCTTAAGCCCGCAGGTTCTAAACGAGCAGTACTTC. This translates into CASSLSPQVLNEQYF.

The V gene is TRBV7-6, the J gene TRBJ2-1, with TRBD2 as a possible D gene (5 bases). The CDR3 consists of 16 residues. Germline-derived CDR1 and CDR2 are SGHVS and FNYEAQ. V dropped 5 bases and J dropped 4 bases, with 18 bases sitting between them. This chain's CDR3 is CASSEEGWTLYNEQFF. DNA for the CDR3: TGTGCCAGCAGCGAAGAGGGCTGGACCCTTTACAATGAGCAGTTCTTC.

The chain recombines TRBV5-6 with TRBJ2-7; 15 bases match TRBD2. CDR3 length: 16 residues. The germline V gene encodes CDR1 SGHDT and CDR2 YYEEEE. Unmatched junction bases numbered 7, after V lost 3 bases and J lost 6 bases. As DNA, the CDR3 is TGTGCCAGCAGCTGGGGACTAGCGGGAGGAAGGGGCGAGCAGTACTTC. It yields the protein CASSWGLAGGRGEQYF.

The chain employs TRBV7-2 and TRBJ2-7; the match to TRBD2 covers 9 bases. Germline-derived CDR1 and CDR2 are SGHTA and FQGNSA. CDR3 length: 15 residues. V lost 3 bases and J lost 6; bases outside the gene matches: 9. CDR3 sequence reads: CASSLEGLAIREQYF. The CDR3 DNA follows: TGTGCCAGCAGCTTGGAGGGACTAGCAATTCGCGAGCAGTACTTC.

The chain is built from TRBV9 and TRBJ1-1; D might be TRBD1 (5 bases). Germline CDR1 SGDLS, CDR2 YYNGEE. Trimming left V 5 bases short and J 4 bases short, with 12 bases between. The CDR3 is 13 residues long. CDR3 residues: CASSEGFGTEAFF. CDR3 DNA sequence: TGTGCCAGCAGTGAGGGGTTTGGCACTGAAGCTTTCTTT.

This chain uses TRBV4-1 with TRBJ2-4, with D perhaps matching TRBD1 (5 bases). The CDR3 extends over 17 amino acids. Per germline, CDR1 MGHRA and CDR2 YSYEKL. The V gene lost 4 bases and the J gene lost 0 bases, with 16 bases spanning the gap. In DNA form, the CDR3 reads TGCGCCAGCAGCCTCTTCCGGAAGGGGCTAGCCAAAAACATTCAGTACTTC. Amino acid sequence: CASSLFRKGLAKNIQYF.

The CDR3 DNA reads as TGTGCCAGCAGCTTGGGGACTCTCAAGGGGTACGAGCAGTACTTC. Protein sequence: CASSLGTLKGYEQYF. The chain is built from TRBV5-6 and TRBJ2-7; D may match TRBD1 or TRBD2 (5 bases each). Looked up from germline, CDR1 is SGHDT and CDR2 is YYEEEE. Trimming cost V 0 bases and J 4 bases, with 14 bases left between them. CDR3 length equals 15 residues.

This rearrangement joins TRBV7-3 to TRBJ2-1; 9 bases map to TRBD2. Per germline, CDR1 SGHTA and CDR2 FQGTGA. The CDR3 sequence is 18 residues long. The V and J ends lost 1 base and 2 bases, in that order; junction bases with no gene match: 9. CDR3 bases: TGTGCCAGCAGCTTAATTCCATGGCGGGAGGGAACCTACAATGAGCAGTTCTTC. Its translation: CASSLIPWREGTYNEQFF.